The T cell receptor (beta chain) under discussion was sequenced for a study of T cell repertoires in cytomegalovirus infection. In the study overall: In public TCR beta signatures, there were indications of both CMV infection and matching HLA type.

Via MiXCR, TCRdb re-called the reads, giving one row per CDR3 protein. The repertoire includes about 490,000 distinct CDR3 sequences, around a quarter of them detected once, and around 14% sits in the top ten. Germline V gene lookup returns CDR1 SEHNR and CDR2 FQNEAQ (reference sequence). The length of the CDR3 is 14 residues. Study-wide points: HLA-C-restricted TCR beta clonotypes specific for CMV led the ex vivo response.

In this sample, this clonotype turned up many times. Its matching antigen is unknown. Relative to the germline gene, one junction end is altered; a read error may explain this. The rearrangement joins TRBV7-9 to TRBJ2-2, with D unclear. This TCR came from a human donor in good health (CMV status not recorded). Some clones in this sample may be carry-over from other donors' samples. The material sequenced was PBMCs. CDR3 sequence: CASNGLWITGELFF. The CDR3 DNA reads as TGTGCTAGCAACGGCTTATGGATAACCGGGGAGCTGTTTTTT.